This is a list of T cell receptor beta chains from one sample in a study of siplizumab effects on memory and regulatory T cells. This table comes from immunoSEQ multiplex PCR, and its TCRdb copy is limited to in-frame clones, with some not included. The sample yields tens of thousands of clones, just over 90% seen once. The sequencing sample was made of CD8+ T cells sorted from blood. These receptors all come from a human donor in good health. Each CDR3 is given with its conserved first and last residue. D genes are given only for firm matches. Part of the rows lack a size; the others show once, few, many or a class for expanded clones.

j_call d_call v_call clone_size cdr3_nt cdr3_aa
TRBJ2-3 TRBD1 TRBV18 NA TGTGCCAGCTCACCGACAGGGGAGAGGCCAGATACGCAGTATTTT CASSPTGERPDTQYF
TRBJ1-2 NA TRBV15 NA TGTGCCACCAGCAGAGCAGGTGGGGTTCCTGGCTACACCTTC CATSRAGGVPGYTF
TRBJ2-1 TRBD2 TRBV7-9 NA TGTGCCAGCAGCTTCGCCATAGCGGGAGTCCTTGAGCAGTTCTTC CASSFAIAGVLEQFF
TRBJ2-7 TRBD1 TRBV14 once TGTGCCAGCAGCACCCTAGACAGGGCAGGGGACGAGCAGTACTTC CASSTLDRAGDEQYF
TRBJ1-5 NA TRBV2 NA TGTGCCAGCAGTACTCTATTGGGAGGCAATCAGCCCCAGCATTTT CASSTLLGGNQPQHF
TRBJ2-7 NA TRBV7-2 NA TGTGCCAGCAGCTTAGGGTCTCTGGCACCTCAGTACTTC CASSLGSLAPQYF
TRBJ2-7 NA TRBV13 NA TGTGCCAGCAGCGCAAGTCGGCAGGGCGCCTACGAGCAGTACTTC CASSASRQGAYEQYF
TRBJ2-5 NA TRBV27 NA TGTGCCAGCAGTGCGGGACTCAGTAAGCAAGAGACCCAGTACTTC CASSAGLSKQETQYF
TRBJ2-7 NA TRBV11-2 NA TGTGCCAGCAGCCCACGGACCTACGAGCAGTACTTC CASSPRTYEQYF
TRBJ2-5 NA TRBV28 NA TGTGCCAGCAGTTCTCTCGCGGGGCCCCAAGAGACCCAGTACTTC CASSSLAGPQETQYF